Each of the 5 T cell receptor beta chains below was sequenced from the same sample in a study of Tregs in tolerant kidney transplant recipients. Repertoires were generated with immunoSEQ multiplex PCR, while TCRdb's copy carries only in-frame clones and drops some. The top ten clones hold 0.46% of a sample with roughly 99,000 clones, 93% of them seen once. Material: CD4+ T cells from blood, obtained before the transplant. The receptors derive from a human donor who received a combined kidney and bone marrow transplant.

V is TRBV10-3 and J is TRBJ1-2; D not resolved. Germline lookup yields CDR1 ENHRY and CDR2 SYGVKD. This CDR3 has 11 amino acids. Trimming shortened V by 3 bases and J by 4 bases, and 3 bases separated the two germline ends. CDR3 coding DNA: TGTGCCATCAGTGACGGCTATGGCTACACCTTC. The encoded protein is CAISDGYGYTF.

The J gene is TRBJ2-2, the V gene TRBV5-6; D may be TRBD1 (5 bases). The germline gives CDR1 SGHDT, CDR2 YYEEEE. V was pared by 1 base and J by 4 bases, with 17 bases between. The CDR3 has 17 residues. CDR3 DNA sequence: TGTGCCAGCAGCTTGCGTCTGTGGCAGGACACCACCGGGGAGCTGTTTTTT. It is translated as CASSLRLWQDTTGELFF. The entire variable domain, with the rest obtained from reference TRBV5-6 and TRBJ2-2, is as follows: DAGVTQSPTHLIKTRGQQVTLRCSPKSGHDTVSWYQQALGQGPQFIFQYYEEEERQRGNFPDRFSGHQFPNYSSELNVNALLLGDSALYLCASSLRLWQDTTGELFFGEGSRLTVL.

This chain uses TRBV9 with TRBJ2-2; no firm D call. Germline-derived CDR1 and CDR2 are SGDLS and YYNGEE. The length of the CDR3 is 14 residues. V gave up 4 bases and J gave up 0 bases, with 7 bases separating them. In nucleotides, the CDR3 is TGTGCCAGCAGCCCCAGGACGAACACCGGGGAGCTGTTTTTT. Translation gives CASSPRTNTGELFF.

In DNA form, the CDR3 reads TGCGCCAGCAGCCAAGATGGCGGGACAGGTGTCCAGCCCCAGCATTTT. This translates into CASSQDGGTGVQPQHF. The chain joins TRBV4-1 to TRBJ1-5; 8 positions match TRBD1. The V gene end was trimmed by 0 bases and the J gene end by 7 bases; junction bases not matched to a gene: 8. Germline lookup yields CDR1 MGHRA and CDR2 YSYEKL. The CDR3 totals 16 residues.

The chain links TRBV30 to TRBJ2-2; the D is unclear. This CDR3 has 14 amino acids. Per the germline V gene, CDR1 is GTSNPN and CDR2 is SVGIG (reference sequence). V was pared by 0 bases and J by 3 bases, with 8 bases between. The DNA of the CDR3 is TGTGCCTGGAGTGTAGCTCTCTACACCGGGGAGCTGTTTTTT. This gives the protein CAWSVALYTGELFF.